The subject of this entry is one TCR beta chain. This sample is part of a study of blood T cell repertoires in COVID-19. The assay was immunoSEQ multiplex PCR, and TCRdb's table has in-frame clones only and misses some. The table shows a few hundred thousand clones, with 87% occurring only once. CDR1 and CDR2 from the germline V gene are SGHTA and FQGTGA. Trimming cost V 2 bases and J 0 bases, with 7 bases left between them. The CDR3 consists of 14 residues. Participants were aged roughly 18 to 89 years from roughly 26 US areas. The TCR originated in a woman younger than 45 who had recovered from COVID-19. The chain carries TRBV7-3 and TRBJ1-2; D gene ambiguous. Sequenced input: PBMCs or T cells enriched from blood (not recorded which). CDR3 nucleotide sequence: TGTGCCAGCAGCTTAGGGCAGCCTAACTATGGCTACACCTTC. Translated, it gives CASSLGQPNYGYTF.